This TCR beta chain was captured in a study of cytomegalovirus exposure and HLA in healthy donors. Across the study: Among the 398 donors who were genotyped, about 84% fell in the genetic ancestry cluster that is associated with self-reported Caucasian donors.

Study results and caveats: Apart from CMV serostatus, no immune exposure information was available. TCR beta V- and J-gene trimming, according to a later analysis, was linked to a missense DCLRE1C variant.

The PCR contained 60 Vbeta and 13 Jbeta primers. Using immunoSEQ multiplex PCR, the repertoire was profiled, and TCRdb retains in-frame clones only, with some absent. The data hold around 150,000 clones, with approximately 80% observed a single time. Concerning this clone: What it binds is not known.

V was cut by 3 bases and J by 0 bases, with 9 bases left in between. Germline CDR1 reads MDHEN; CDR2 reads SYDVKM. The CDR3 spans 15 residues. The sequence was collected from a young woman in good health and CMV-seronegative. The sample taken for sequencing was PBMCs. The chain links TRBV28 to TRBJ1-5; D is uncertain. The CDR3 DNA reads as TGTGCCAGCAGTTTGGCGGGGTATAGCAATCAGCCCCAGCATTTT. Its translation: CASSLAGYSNQPQHF. Based on the CDR3 plus reference TRBV28 and TRBJ1-5, the full variable domain is DVKVTQSSRYLVKRTGEKVFLECVQDMDHENMFWYRQDPGLGLRLIYFSYDVKMKEKGDIPEGYSVSREKKERFSLILESASTNQTSMYLCASSLAGYSNQPQHFGDGTRLSIL.